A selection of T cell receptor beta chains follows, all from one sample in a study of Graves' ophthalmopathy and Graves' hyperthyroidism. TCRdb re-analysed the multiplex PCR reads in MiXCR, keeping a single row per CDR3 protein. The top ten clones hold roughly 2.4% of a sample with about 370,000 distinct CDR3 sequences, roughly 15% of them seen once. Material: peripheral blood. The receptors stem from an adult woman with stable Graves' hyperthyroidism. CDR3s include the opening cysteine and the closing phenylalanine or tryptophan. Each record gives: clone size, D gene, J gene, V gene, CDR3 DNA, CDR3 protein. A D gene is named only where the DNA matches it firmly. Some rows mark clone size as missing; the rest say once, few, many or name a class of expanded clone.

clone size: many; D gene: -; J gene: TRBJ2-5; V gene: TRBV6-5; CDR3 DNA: TGTGCCAGCAGTTACCAGTTCAGCGGACGAAGTGGGACCCAGTACTTC; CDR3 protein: CASSYQFSGRSGTQYF
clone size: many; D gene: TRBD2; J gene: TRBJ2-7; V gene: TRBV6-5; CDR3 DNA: TGTGCCAGCAGTTCTGGACTAGCGGGAAAGGACTTCTGGGACGAGCAGTACTTC; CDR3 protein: CASSSGLAGKDFWDEQYF
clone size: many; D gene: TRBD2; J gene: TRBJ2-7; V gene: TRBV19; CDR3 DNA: TGTGCCAGTAGTCAACTCGGGAGGATCTACGAGCAGTACTTC; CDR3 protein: CASSQLGRIYEQYF
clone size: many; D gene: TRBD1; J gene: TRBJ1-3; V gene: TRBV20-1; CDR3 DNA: TGCAGTGCTTCTCTCTCTACGACAGGGAGAAACACCATATATTTT; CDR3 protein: CSASLSTTGRNTIYF
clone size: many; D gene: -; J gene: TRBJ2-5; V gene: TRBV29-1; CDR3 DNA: TGCAGCGTGGAGGACAGCCGAGAGACCCAGTACTTC; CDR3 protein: CSVEDSRETQYF
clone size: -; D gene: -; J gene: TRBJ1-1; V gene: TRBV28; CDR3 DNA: TGTGCCAGCAGTTTGGTACAGAGGGACACTGAAGCTTTCTTT; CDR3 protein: CASSLVQRDTEAFF
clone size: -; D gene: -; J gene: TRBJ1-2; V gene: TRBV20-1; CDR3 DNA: TGCAGTGCTAGAGATAGTGCGGGGTTAAATGGCTACACCTTC; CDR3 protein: CSARDSAGLNGYTF
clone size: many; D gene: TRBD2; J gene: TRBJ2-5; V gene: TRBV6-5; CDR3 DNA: TGTGCCAGCAGTTACGGGGGGGAGGCCCAAGAGACCCAGTACTTC; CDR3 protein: CASSYGGEAQETQYF
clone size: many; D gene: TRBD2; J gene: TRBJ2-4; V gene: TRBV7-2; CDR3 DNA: TGTGCCAGCAGCGGTCTAGCGGGAGGGAGGGCCCAAAACATTCAGTACTTC; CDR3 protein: CASSGLAGGRAQNIQYF
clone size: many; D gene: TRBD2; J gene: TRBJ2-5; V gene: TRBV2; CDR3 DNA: TGTGCCAGCAACCCGGGACTAGCTAAAGAGACCCAGTACTTC; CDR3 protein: CASNPGLAKETQYF
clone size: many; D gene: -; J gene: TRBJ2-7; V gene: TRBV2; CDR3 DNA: TGTGCCAGCAGCTACCAGCGCTCCTACGAGCAGTACTTC; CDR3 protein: CASSYQRSYEQYF
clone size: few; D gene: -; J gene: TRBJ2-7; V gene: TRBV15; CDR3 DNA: TGTGCCACCAGTCGGAGCGGAGGGCGTCTCTCCTACGAGCAGTACTTC; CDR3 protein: CATSRSGGRLSYEQYF
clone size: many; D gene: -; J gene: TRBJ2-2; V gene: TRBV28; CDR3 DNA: TGTGCCAGCAGTAAATACTTTAGTCCCGACACCGGGGAGCTGTTTTTT; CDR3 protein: CASSKYFSPDTGELFF
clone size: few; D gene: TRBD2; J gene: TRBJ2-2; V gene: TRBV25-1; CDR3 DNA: TGTGCCAGCAGTAGTCCGAGGACTAGCGGGAGTGACGGGGAGCTGTTTTTT; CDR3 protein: CASSSPRTSGSDGELFF
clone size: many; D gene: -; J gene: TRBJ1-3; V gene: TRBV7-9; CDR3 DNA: TGTGCCAGCAGCTTAATGGAATCTGGAAACACCATATATTTT; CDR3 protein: CASSLMESGNTIYF
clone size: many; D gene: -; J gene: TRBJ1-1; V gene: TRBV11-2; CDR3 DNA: TGTGCCAGCAGCTTTTCTACGGAGCTAAGGGGCACTGAAGCTTTCTTT; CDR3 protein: CASSFSTELRGTEAFF
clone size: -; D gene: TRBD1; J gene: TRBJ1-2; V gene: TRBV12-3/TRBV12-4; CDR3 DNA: TGTGCCAGCAGTCGGACAGGGCATAACGGCTACACCTTC; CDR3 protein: CASSRTGHNGYTF
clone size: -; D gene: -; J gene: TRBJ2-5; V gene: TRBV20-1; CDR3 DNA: TGCAGTGCAGGGGACCCTCAAGAGACCCAGTACTTC; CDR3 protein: CSAGDPQETQYF
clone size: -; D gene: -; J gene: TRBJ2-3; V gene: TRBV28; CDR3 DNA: TGTGCCAGCACTGAGACTAGCACAGATACGCAGTATTTT; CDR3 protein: CASTETSTDTQYF
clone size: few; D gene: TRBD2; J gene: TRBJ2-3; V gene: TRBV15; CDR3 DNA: TGTGCCACCAGCAGAGCTCTAGCGGGAACAGATACGCAGTATTTT; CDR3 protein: CATSRALAGTDTQYF
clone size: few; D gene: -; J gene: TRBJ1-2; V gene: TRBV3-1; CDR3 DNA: TGTGCCAGCAGCCAACAACAGGAAGGCTACACCTTC; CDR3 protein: CASSQQQEGYTF
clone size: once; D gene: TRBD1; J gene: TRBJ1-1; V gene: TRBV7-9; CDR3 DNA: TGTGCCAGCAGTCGACAGGGGGCCGCTTTCTTT; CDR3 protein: CASSRQGAAFF
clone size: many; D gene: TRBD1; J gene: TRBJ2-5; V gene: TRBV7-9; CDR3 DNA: TGTGCCAGCAGTCGGACAGGGTTGGAAGAGACCCAGTACTTC; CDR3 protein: CASSRTGLEETQYF
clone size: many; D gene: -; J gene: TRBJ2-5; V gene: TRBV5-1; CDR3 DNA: TGCGCCAGCAGCTTTGGTGTGGCCGGTGGAGAGACCCAGTACTTC; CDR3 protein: CASSFGVAGGETQYF
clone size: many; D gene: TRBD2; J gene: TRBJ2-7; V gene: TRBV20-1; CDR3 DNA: TGCAGTGCTAGAGGACTAGCGAGGGAGCAGTACTTC; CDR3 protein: CSARGLAREQYF
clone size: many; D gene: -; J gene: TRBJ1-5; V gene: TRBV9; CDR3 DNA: TGTGCCAGCAGCGTACCAGGCAATCAGCCCCAGCATTTT; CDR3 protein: CASSVPGNQPQHF
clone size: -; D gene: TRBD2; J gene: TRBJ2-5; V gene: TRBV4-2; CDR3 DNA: TGTTCCAGCAGCCAAGCAGTACTAGCGGGACTAGAAAAAGAGACCCAGTACTTC; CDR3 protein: CSSSQAVLAGLEKETQYF
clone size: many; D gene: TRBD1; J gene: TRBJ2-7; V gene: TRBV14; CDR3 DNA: TGTGCCAGCAGCCAAGCGAGGGGGCGGACCTACGAGCAGTACTTC; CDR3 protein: CASSQARGRTYEQYF
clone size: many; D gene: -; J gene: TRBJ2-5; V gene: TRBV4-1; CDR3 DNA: TGCGCCAGCAGCCGGGGACTTTCAGAGACCCAGTACTTC; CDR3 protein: CASSRGLSETQYF
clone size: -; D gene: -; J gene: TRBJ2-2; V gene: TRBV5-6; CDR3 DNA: TGTGCCAGCAGCGAAACGAACACCGGGGAGCTGTTTTTT; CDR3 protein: CASSETNTGELFF
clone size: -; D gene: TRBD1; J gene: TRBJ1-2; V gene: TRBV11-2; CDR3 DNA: TGTGCCAGCAGCGACGGGGACAGAGTATTCTATGGCTACACCTTC; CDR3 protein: CASSDGDRVFYGYTF
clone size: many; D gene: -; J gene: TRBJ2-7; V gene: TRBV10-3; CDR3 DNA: TGTGCCACAGCCGGGACTGGACAAGACTACGAGCAGTACTTC; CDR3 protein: CATAGTGQDYEQYF
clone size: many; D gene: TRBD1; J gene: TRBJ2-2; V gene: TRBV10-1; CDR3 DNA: TGCGCCAGCCAGGACAGGGCGGCGGGCGGGGAGCTGTTTTTT; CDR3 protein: CASQDRAAGGELFF
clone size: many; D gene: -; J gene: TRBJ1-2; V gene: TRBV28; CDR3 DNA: TGTGCCAGCAGTCCGTTCTCTAGTTCGGGGAAGGATGATGGCTACACCTTC; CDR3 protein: CASSPFSSSGKDDGYTF
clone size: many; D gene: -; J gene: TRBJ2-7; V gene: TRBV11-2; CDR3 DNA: TGTGCCAGCAGCTTAGATCCAACAAATCCGGGACTGCCAGCTATCTTTGAGCAGTACTTC; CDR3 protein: CASSLDPTNPGLPAIFEQYF
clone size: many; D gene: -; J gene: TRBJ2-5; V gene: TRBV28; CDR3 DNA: TGTGCCAGCAGTCCAAGGCGGGTCCAAGAGACCCAGTACTTC; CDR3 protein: CASSPRRVQETQYF
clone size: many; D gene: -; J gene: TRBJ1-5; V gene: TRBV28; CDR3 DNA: TGTGCCAGCAGTTCCTTATGGGGTCTCGGGAGATATAGCAATCAGCCCCAGCATTTT; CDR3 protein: CASSSLWGLGRYSNQPQHF
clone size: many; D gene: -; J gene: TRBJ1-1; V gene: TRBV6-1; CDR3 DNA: TGTGCCAGCAATGAGGGGCTGAACACTGAAGCTTTCTTT; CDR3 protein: CASNEGLNTEAFF
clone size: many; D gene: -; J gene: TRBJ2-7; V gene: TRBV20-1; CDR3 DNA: TGCAGTGCCCCAACGGCACGCGCATCCTACGAGCAGTACTTC; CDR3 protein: CSAPTARASYEQYF
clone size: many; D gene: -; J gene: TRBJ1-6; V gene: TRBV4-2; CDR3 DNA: TGTGCCAGCAGCCAAGGTTGGGCGGCAACCTATAATTCACCCCTCCACTTT; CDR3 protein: CASSQGWAATYNSPLHF
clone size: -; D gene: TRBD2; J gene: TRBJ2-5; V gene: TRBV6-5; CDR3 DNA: TGTGCCAGCAGTTACTCTGCGGGAGATTGGGGAGAGACCCAGTACTTC; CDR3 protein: CASSYSAGDWGETQYF
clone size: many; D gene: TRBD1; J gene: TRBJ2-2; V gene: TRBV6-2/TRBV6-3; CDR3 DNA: TGTGCCAGCAGTCGTCCCGGGACAGGGGCGAACACCGGGGAGCTGTTTTTT; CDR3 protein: CASSRPGTGANTGELFF
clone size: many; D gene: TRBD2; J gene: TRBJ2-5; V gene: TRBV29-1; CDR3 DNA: TGTGTAGCGGGAGAGGGAGAGACCCAGTACTTC; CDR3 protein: CVAGEGETQYF
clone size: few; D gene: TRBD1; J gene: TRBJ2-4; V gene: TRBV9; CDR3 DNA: TGTGCCAGCAGCGTAGGACACACAGGGGTTGACATTAAGTACTTC; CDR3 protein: CASSVGHTGVDIKYF
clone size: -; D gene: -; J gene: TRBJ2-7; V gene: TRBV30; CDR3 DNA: TGTGCCTGGAGTGTTATTGGTGCGGGGAGTGGCGAGCAGTACTTC; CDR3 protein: CAWSVIGAGSGEQYF
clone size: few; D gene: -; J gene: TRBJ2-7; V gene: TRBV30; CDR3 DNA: TGTGCCTGGATCGACCGGTGGGGGGCCGCCCACGAGCAGTACTTC; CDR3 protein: CAWIDRWGAAHEQYF
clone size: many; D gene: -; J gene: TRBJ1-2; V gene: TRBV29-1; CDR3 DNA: TGCAGCGTTGACGCGGGGCGCCCCTATGGCTACACCTTC; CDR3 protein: CSVDAGRPYGYTF
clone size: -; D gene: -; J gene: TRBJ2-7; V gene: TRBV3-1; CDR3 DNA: TGTGCCAGCAGCCGATGGGGGGCTAGCGGCACCTACGAGCAGTACTTC; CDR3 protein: CASSRWGASGTYEQYF
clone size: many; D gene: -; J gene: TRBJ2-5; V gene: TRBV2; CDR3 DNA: TGTGCCAGCAGTGAAGAGATAGCTTCCCAGTACTTC; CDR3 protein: CASSEEIASQYF
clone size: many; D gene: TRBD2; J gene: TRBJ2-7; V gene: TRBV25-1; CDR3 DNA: TGTGCCAGCAGTGATTGGGGACTAGCGACCAGTGCCGCCTCCTACGAGCAGTACTTC; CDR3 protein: CASSDWGLATSAASYEQYF
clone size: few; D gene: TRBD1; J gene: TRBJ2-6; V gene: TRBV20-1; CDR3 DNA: TGCAGTGCTAGAGATTTCAGACAGGGGGGTCCTGGGGCCAACGTCCTGACTTTC; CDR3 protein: CSARDFRQGGPGANVLTF
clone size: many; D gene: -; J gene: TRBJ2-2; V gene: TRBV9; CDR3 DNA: TGTGCCAGCAGCGTAGGAAGGGGCGGGTGGACCGGGGAGCTGTTTTTT; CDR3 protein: CASSVGRGGWTGELFF
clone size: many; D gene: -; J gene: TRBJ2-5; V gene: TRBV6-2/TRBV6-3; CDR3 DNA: TGTGCCAGCACCCGTACCCGGGAGACCCAGTACTTC; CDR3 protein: CASTRTRETQYF
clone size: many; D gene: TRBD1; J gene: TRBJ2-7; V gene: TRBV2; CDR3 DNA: TGTGCCAGCCACCGAGGGGGCCTGGAAGAGCAGTACTTC; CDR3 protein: CASHRGGLEEQYF
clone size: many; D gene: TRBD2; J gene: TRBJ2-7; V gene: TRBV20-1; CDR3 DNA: TGCAGTGCTAGAGATCAATCGCGGGAGGGTCCCTCCTACGAGCAGTACTTC; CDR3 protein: CSARDQSREGPSYEQYF
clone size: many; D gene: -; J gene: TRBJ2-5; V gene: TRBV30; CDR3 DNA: TGTGCCTGGAGTGTTCGCAGATACCTACAAGAGACCCAGTACTTC; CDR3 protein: CAWSVRRYLQETQYF
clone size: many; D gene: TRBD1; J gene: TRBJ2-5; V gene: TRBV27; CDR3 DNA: TGTGCCAGCAGACCCGGACAGGGCTGGGAGACCCAGTACTTC; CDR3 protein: CASRPGQGWETQYF